This TCR beta chain originates from a study of response to subunit inactivated influenza vaccine. This clonotype has only a few counts. TCRdb reprocessed the RT-PCR reads with MiXCR, giving one entry per CDR3 protein. The sample carries 500,000 to 550,000 distinct CDR3 sequences, 20% to 25% recorded once. In germline, CDR1 is LNHNV, CDR2 YYDKDF (reference sequence). V lost 0 bases and J 10 bases, leaving 11 bases between the germline ends. CDR3 length: 13 residues. The same data also contributed to another study, on T cells expressing NK-cell markers. That work adds: TCR beta cDNA was generated via 5'RACE template switching incorporating UMIs.

The origin of this receptor is a man aged 45-65 years who received an inactivated influenza vaccine. The specimen comprised CD4+ T cells sorted from PBMCs, sampled approximately 13 days after vaccination. The chain joins TRBV15 to TRBJ2-3; D is unclear. The CDR3 nucleotides read TGTGCCACCAGCAGAGATAATAGGGCTCCGCAGTATTTT. This encodes CATSRDNRAPQYF.